This passage covers 2 T cell receptor beta chains from one sample sequenced in a study of early T cells in non-severe SARS-CoV-2 infection. TCRdb called the 5' RACE reads again in MiXCR, with one record for every CDR3 protein. The sample has over 50,000 distinct CDR3 sequences; around 12% are singletons. Specimen: whole blood. These TCRs come from an adult who was a healthcare worker with PCR-confirmed SARS-CoV-2 infection or an uninfected control (not recorded which).

V gene TRBV7-2 combines with J gene TRBJ2-1, with TRBD1 matching over 7 bases. V lost 1 base and J lost 3; bases outside the gene matches: 6. This CDR3 has 16 residues. Germline V gene lookup returns CDR1 SGHTA and CDR2 FQGNSA. CDR3 nucleotides: TGTGCCAGCAGCTTAGTTCCGGGACAGTACTACAATGAGCAGTTCTTC. Translation: CASSLVPGQYYNEQFF.

There are many counts of this clonotype. The chain joins TRBV12-5 to TRBJ1-5; 8 bases map to TRBD1. CDR3 length: 14 amino acids. Trimming cost V 5 bases and J 4 bases; bases outside gene matches: 4. Germline CDR1 LGHNT, CDR2 FRNRAP. The CDR3 here is CASGEDRVNQPQHF. Written as DNA, the CDR3 is TGTGCTAGTGGTGAGGACAGGGTTAATCAGCCCCAGCATTTT.